This is a list of T cell receptor beta chains from one sample in a study of brain T cells in children with intractable seizures. Assay used: immunoSEQ multiplex PCR; TCRdb lists only in-frame clones, some missing. The sample includes fewer than 150,000 clones, around 94% of them seen just once. The source material was peripheral blood, sampled at surgery. The receptors here all came from a boy in the first two years of life with hemimegalencephaly and intractable seizures. Both conserved end residues are trimmed from each CDR3. The D gene is left open where the match is weak. A row's size may be missing; if present it is once, few, many or a size class.

v_call: TRBV19
clone_size: -
d_call: TRBD1
cdr3_aa: ASSIGGQGREKLF

v_call: TRBV29-1
clone_size: -
d_call: TRBD2
cdr3_aa: SVEDLAGESYNEQF

v_call: TRBV28
clone_size: -
d_call: -
cdr3_aa: ASIPSGTHNEQF

v_call: TRBV9
clone_size: -
d_call: -
cdr3_aa: ASGRAQGVDTGELF

v_call: TRBV3-1/TRBV3-2
clone_size: -
d_call: -
cdr3_aa: ASSLRQAPAYEQY

v_call: TRBV5-6
clone_size: -
d_call: -
cdr3_aa: ASSSPGAARLGAEQY

v_call: TRBV6-2/TRBV6-3
clone_size: -
d_call: -
cdr3_aa: ASSYSRAGTGEAF

v_call: TRBV5-6
clone_size: -
d_call: -
cdr3_aa: ASIQGGGGYGYT

v_call: TRBV27
clone_size: -
d_call: -
cdr3_aa: ASSQGSSGINEQF

v_call: TRBV29-1
clone_size: -
d_call: -
cdr3_aa: SVEETNEKLF

v_call: TRBV20-1
clone_size: -
d_call: -
cdr3_aa: SASEGGSTDTQY

v_call: TRBV7-6
clone_size: -
d_call: TRBD2
cdr3_aa: ASSLAGGSTYEQY

v_call: TRBV5-1
clone_size: -
d_call: TRBD1
cdr3_aa: ASRQGGNYGYT

v_call: TRBV27
clone_size: -
d_call: TRBD2
cdr3_aa: ASSLSPSGRAYNEQF

v_call: TRBV19
clone_size: -
d_call: -
cdr3_aa: ASSSGLGLFNEKLF

v_call: TRBV29-1
clone_size: once
d_call: -
cdr3_aa: SVVARTGELF

v_call: TRBV5-1
clone_size: -
d_call: TRBD1
cdr3_aa: ASSLELGQGLGETQY

v_call: TRBV4-2
clone_size: -
d_call: TRBD2
cdr3_aa: ASSQAGTSRYNEQF

v_call: TRBV6-5
clone_size: -
d_call: TRBD2
cdr3_aa: ASSYSLGLAGETQY

v_call: TRBV6-9
clone_size: -
d_call: TRBD1
cdr3_aa: ASINPPGTGGNPAF

v_call: TRBV28
clone_size: -
d_call: -
cdr3_aa: ASSIYHRAPSYGYT

v_call: TRBV27
clone_size: -
d_call: TRBD1
cdr3_aa: ASKLGEGAGTEAF

v_call: TRBV5-1
clone_size: -
d_call: -
cdr3_aa: ASSWQGSETQY